Following are 16 T cell receptor beta chains from one sample sequenced in a study of blood T cell repertoires in COVID-19. Using immunoSEQ multiplex PCR, the repertoire was profiled, and TCRdb retains in-frame clones only, with some absent. The repertoire consists of some 290,000 clones, with around nine tenths occurring once and the leading ten covering roughly a tenth. The specimen was PBMCs or T cells enriched from blood (not recorded which). The receptor set was obtained from a woman in her twenties or thirties who had recovered from COVID-19.

The chain links TRBV5-6 to TRBJ2-5; 13 bases map to TRBD2. The V and J ends lost 4 bases and 2 bases, in that order; junction bases with no gene match: 2. The germline CDR1 and CDR2 sequences are SGHDT and YYEEEE. This CDR3 has 15 amino acids. The CDR3 spells CASSPGLAGQETQYF. DNA for the CDR3: TGTGCCAGCAGCCCGGGACTAGCGGGGCAAGAGACCCAGTACTTC.

This clone was picked up one time. The gene calls are TRBV6-7 and TRBJ1-5; 8 positions match TRBD1. TRBV6-7 is an ORF; its function is uncertain. CDR3 length: 18 amino acids. Trimming at V came to 6 bases and at J to 6 bases, leaving 19 bases not matched to a gene. In nucleotides, the CDR3 is TGTGCCAGCAGCCCGACAGGGGTCGGAAGGGGGATCCTTCAGCCCCAGCATTTT. This encodes CASSPTGVGRGILQPQHF.

This chain links TRBV28 with TRBJ1-2, with D possibly being TRBD1 (5 bases). The CDR3 has 16 amino acids. V was cut by 4 bases and J by 2 bases, with 17 bases left in between. The germline gives CDR1 MDHEN, CDR2 SYDVKM. Written as DNA, the CDR3 is TGTGCCAGCAGTTCCGCCTATACAGGATCAAACTATGGCTACACCTTC. As protein: CASSSAYTGSNYGYTF.

This clone was seen only a few times. This chain uses TRBV9 with TRBJ2-2; TRBD2 aligns across 14 bases. Germline V gene data show CDR1 as SGDLS and CDR2 as YYNGEE. The ends lost 4 bases at V and 6 bases at J; junction bases unmatched: 11. The CDR3 extends over 18 amino acids. CDR3 sequence: CASSPRTSGRRNPGELFF. CDR3 nucleotide sequence: TGTGCCAGCAGCCCGAGGACTAGCGGGAGGAGGAATCCCGGGGAGCTGTTTTTT. The full variable domain, in which reference TRBV9 and TRBJ2-2 provide the parts outside the CDR3, is DSGVTQTPKHLITATGQRVTLRCSPRSGDLSVYWYQQSLDQGLQFLIQYYNGEERAKGNILERFSAQQFPDLHSELNLSSLELGDSALYFCASSPRTSGRRNPGELFFGEGSRLTVL.

The rearrangement uses TRBV19 and TRBJ1-5; 8 bases are shared with TRBD1. CDR1 LNHDA and CDR2 SQIVND come from the germline V gene (reference sequence). After removal of 3 bases from V and 0 bases from J, the junction contained 10 bases not matched to a gene. The CDR3 length is 18 residues. As DNA, the CDR3 is TGTGCCAGTAGTATTTATCCTAAACAGGGGGGTAGCAATCAGCCCCAGCATTTT. This encodes CASSIYPKQGGSNQPQHF.

This chain joins TRBV19 and TRBJ1-1, with 7 bases lining up with TRBD1. Germline V gene lookup returns CDR1 LNHDA and CDR2 SQIVND (reference sequence). Losses at the gene ends were 2 bases for V and 4 bases for J; bases not matched to a gene: 1. CDR3 length equals 13 residues. The CDR3 DNA reads TGTGCCAGTAGTATACAGGGGGGCACTGAAGCTTTCTTT. It yields the protein CASSIQGGTEAFF.

The count of this clone is one. The CDR3 DNA sequence: TGTGCCAGCAGCCGAAAATGGGACATCAATGAGCAGTTCTTC. As protein: CASSRKWDINEQFF. This sequence joins TRBV11-3 and TRBJ2-1; a weak D match, TRBD1 (6 bases). The CDR3 is 14 residues long. V was cut by 5 bases and J by 6 bases, with 14 bases left in between. Germline values: CDR1 SGHNT, CDR2 YENEEA.

The chain joins TRBV5-1 to TRBJ2-7; TRBD1 might be the D (6 bases). Germline values: CDR1 SGHRS, CDR2 YFSETQ. The length of the CDR3 is 14 residues. V lost 0 bases to trimming and J lost 0 bases, with 7 bases between them. DNA for the CDR3: TGCGCCAGCAGCTTGGGGACAGCCTCCTACGAGCAGTACTTC. This gives the protein CASSLGTASYEQYF.

This rearrangement joins TRBV6-5 to TRBJ2-3; 12 nucleotides align to TRBD2. The CDR3 spans 15 residues. Germline lookup yields CDR1 MNHEY and CDR2 SVGAGI. V gave up 6 bases and J gave up 8 bases; unmatched junction bases: 9. The CDR3 DNA sequence: TGTGCCAGCAGCGGACTAGCGGGATTTTTTGGTACGCAGTATTTT. Translated, it gives CASSGLAGFFGTQYF.

The V and J genes are TRBV4-2 and TRBJ1-6, with TRBD1 matching 8 bases. The CDR3 contains 15 residues. The V and J ends lost 4 bases and 9 bases, in that order; junction bases with no gene match: 8. CDR1 LGHNA and CDR2 YNFKEQ come from the germline V gene. The CDR3 sequence is CASSLPQGDGSPLHF. In DNA form, the CDR3 reads TGTGCCAGCAGCCTACCACAGGGGGACGGTTCACCCCTCCACTTT.

The V and J genes are TRBV5-1 and TRBJ1-4; 7 bases match TRBD1. Germline V gene data show CDR1 as SGHRS and CDR2 as YFSETQ. This CDR3 has 18 amino acids. The V gene end was trimmed by 4 bases and the J gene end by 0 bases; junction bases not matched to a gene: 12. The CDR3 here is CASSPPGQDTATNEKLFF. CDR3 sequence (DNA): TGCGCCAGCAGCCCCCCCGGACAGGATACTGCAACTAATGAAAAACTGTTTTTT.

This chain connects TRBV10-3 to TRBJ1-1; D remains ambiguous. Germline V lookup: CDR1 ENHRY, CDR2 SYGVKD. This CDR3 region has 14 residues. Trimming pared 10 bases from V and 0 bases from J, leaving 15 bases between. Here the CDR3 reads CATSKQNLNTEAFF. Written as DNA, the CDR3 is TGTGCCACGTCTAAACAGAATTTGAACACTGAAGCTTTCTTT.

The rearrangement joins TRBV7-6 to TRBJ1-3; 9 bases align to TRBD1. The junction had 15 bases not matched to a gene; V was cut back by 2 bases and J by 4 bases. The CDR3 covers 19 residues. Germline V gene sequence: CDR1 SGHVS, CDR2 FNYEAQ. DNA for the CDR3: TGTGCCAGCAGCTTAATACTCTCGGGACAGGGAGTTTCCGGAAACACCATATATTTT. As protein: CASSLILSGQGVSGNTIYF.

This sequence joins TRBV28 and TRBJ1-4; no clear D. The CDR3 has 15 residues. Trimming took off 6 bases at V and 0 bases at J, with 11 bases between the two ends. Germline V gives CDR1 MDHEN, CDR2 SYDVKM. The CDR3, as DNA: TGTGCCAGCAGACCCCGGGAGTCAACTAATGAAAAACTGTTTTTT. Residues: CASRPRESTNEKLFF.

The rearrangement links TRBV5-6 to TRBJ2-3; 10 bases align to TRBD2. The CDR3 extends over 17 amino acids. J was trimmed by 0 bases and V by 1 base; bases with no gene match: 5. From germline, CDR1 is SGHDT and CDR2 YYEEEE. The CDR3 reads CASSLILAGLSTDTQYF. The DNA for the CDR3 is TGTGCCAGCAGCTTGATACTAGCGGGACTAAGCACAGATACGCAGTATTTT. The entire variable domain, with the rest obtained from reference TRBV5-6 and TRBJ2-3, is as follows: DAGVTQSPTHLIKTRGQQVTLRCSPKSGHDTVSWYQQALGQGPQFIFQYYEEEERQRGNFPDRFSGHQFPNYSSELNVNALLLGDSALYLCASSLILAGLSTDTQYFGPGTRLTVL.

The chain employs TRBV30 and TRBJ2-5; 9 nucleotides line up with TRBD1. This CDR3 is built from 17 residues. With V trimmed by 1 base and J by 1 base, 10 bases remained unmatched. Germline V gene data show CDR1 as GTSNPN and CDR2 as SVGIG (reference sequence). The CDR3 DNA is TGTGCCTGGAGTGCGATGATATGGGGACAGGGCCAAGAGACCCAGTACTTC. It codes for CAWSAMIWGQGQETQYF.